This T cell receptor beta chain emerged from a study of shared clonotypes between healthy human individuals. Study in general: Per donor, CD8 memory used one plate, CD8 naive used two, CD4 memory used three and CD4 naive used three.

Study conclusions and caveats: Represented genetic and exposure-history diversity was restricted by having few donors. Naive CD4 clonotype sharing across a handful of donors was approximately 5%.

Donors, healthy HIV-negative adults, lacked recent acute infections or vaccinations. Points on this clone: The antigen is undetermined.

V dropped 2 bases and J dropped 7; count of bases not matched to a gene: 13. The CDR3 has 16 residues. Germline CDR1 SGDLS, CDR2 YYNGEE. Measured with immunoSEQ multiplex PCR; TCRdb has only the in-frame clones, and not every one. The repertoire holds around 1.1 million clones, with approximately 80% as singletons. The gene calls are TRBV9 and TRBJ2-7; 9 bases fit TRBD1. The sample consisted of memory CD4+ T cells from PBMCs. The subset: CD45RA-negative fraction. The sequence came from a man between 18 and 35 years old in good health. Some clones in this sample may be carry-over from other donors' samples. CDR3 in DNA: TGTGCCAGCAGCGTGCGGACAGGGGACCCGCCAGGAGAGCAGTACTTC. It codes for CASSVRTGDPPGEQYF.